This T cell receptor beta chain derives from a study of T cells in Graves' hyperthyroidism and ophthalmopathy. Together with thyroid ultrasound, orbital computed tomography, serum thyroxine and TRAb, clinical symptoms were used for diagnoses. Initially, at the first diagnosis of hyperthyroidism and before any ophthalmopathy symptoms, blood was sampled. A word on this clonotype: Likely a read error: the CDR3 ends without its conserved phenylalanine or tryptophan.

Authors of the study amplified TCR beta CDR3 regions from RNA transcripts. TCR CDR3 regions were first amplified by RT-PCR with HTBI primers. TCRdb recomputed calls from the multiplex PCR reads with MiXCR, one row per CDR3 protein. The sample includes fewer than 650,000 distinct CDR3 sequences, approximately 15% of them seen just once. Sequences were obtained from blood. The clonotype was recovered from a woman in her 30s with Graves' hyperthyroidism that later progressed to Graves' ophthalmopathy.

The CDR3 region is CASSLGTTSTDTQYI. As DNA, the CDR3 is TGTGCCAGCAGCCTCGGGACTACTAGCACAGATACGCAGTATATT. The V call is TRBV28, the J call TRBJ2-3; 7 bases are a match to TRBD2. Germline V gene lookup returns CDR1 MDHEN and CDR2 SYDVKM. The CDR3 length is 15 residues. Trimming removed 6 bases from V and 0 bases from J; junction bases left unmatched: 6.